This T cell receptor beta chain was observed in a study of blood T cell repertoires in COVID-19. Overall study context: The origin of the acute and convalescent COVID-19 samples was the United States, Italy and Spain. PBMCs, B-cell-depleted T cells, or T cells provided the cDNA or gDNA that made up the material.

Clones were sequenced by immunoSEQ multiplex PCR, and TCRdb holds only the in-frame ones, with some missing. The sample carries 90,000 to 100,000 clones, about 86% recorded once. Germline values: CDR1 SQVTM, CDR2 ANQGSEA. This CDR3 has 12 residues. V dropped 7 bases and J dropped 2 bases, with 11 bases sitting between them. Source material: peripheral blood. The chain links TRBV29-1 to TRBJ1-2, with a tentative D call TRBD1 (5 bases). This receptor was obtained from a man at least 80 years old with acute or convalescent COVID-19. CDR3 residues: CSGSQGNYGYTF. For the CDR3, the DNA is TGCAGCGGTTCGCAGGGCAACTATGGCTACACCTTC.